Presented here are 16 T cell receptor beta chains from one specimen sequenced in a study of cytomegalovirus exposure and HLA in healthy donors listed by TCRdb under 2017. The library was produced with the immunoSEQ multiplex PCR assay. For the multiplex PCR, a mixture combining 60 forward primers for TCR Vbeta segments and 13 reverse primers for TCR Jbeta segments was used. TCRdb mirrors the immuneACCESS table, restricted to in-frame sequences. Some clones are absent from its copies; in checked studies, under half trace to an unresolved V gene, and the reason for the others is unknown. The sample table contains about 240,000 clones; only one count was recorded for around 81% of them. Together, the top ten hold about 7.3% of the sample. Source material: PBMCs. The receptors originated from a woman aged 60-70 years in good health and CMV-seropositive.

The V gene is TRBV4-1, the J gene TRBJ2-7; 7 positions match TRBD1. The CDR3 spans 14 residues. Trimming at V came to 0 bases and at J to 4 bases, leaving 3 bases not matched to a gene. CDR1 MGHRA and CDR2 YSYEKL come from the germline V gene. The CDR3 loop is CASSQEVRGYEQYF. CDR3 DNA sequence: TGCGCCAGCAGCCAAGAGGTCAGGGGGTACGAGCAGTACTTC.

The chain combines TRBV7-9 with TRBJ1-1; D is unresolved. V shed 2 bases and J shed 0 bases, with 4 bases lying between them. From germline, CDR1 is SEHNR and CDR2 FQNEAQ (reference sequence). This CDR3 has 13 amino acids. The CDR3 loop reads CASSLLVNTEAFF. DNA for the CDR3: TGTGCCAGCAGCTTACTCGTGAACACTGAAGCTTTCTTT.

This chain links TRBV28 with TRBJ2-7, with 10 bases identical to TRBD1. The trim removed 5 bases at V and 5 bases at J, leaving 15 bases unmatched. This CDR3 spans 17 amino acids. Germline assignment: CDR1 MDHEN and CDR2 SYDVKM. Here the CDR3 reads CASSGEGQGTGKDEQYF. The CDR3 coding sequence is TGTGCCAGCAGTGGAGAGGGACAGGGGACGGGGAAAGACGAGCAGTACTTC.

This chain links TRBV5-6 with TRBJ2-1, with TRBD2 identical over 11 bases. The CDR3 is made up of 19 amino acids. CDR1 and CDR2 (germline): SGHDT, YYEEEE. J was trimmed by 5 bases and V by 4 bases; bases with no gene match: 17. The CDR3 region has the DNA TGTGCCAGCAGCCTGCCCTACTTTGAGACTAGCGGGACTAACAATGAGCAGTTCTTC. It translates to CASSLPYFETSGTNNEQFF. The full variable domain, with the rest looked up from reference TRBV5-6 and TRBJ2-1, is DAGVTQSPTHLIKTRGQQVTLRCSPKSGHDTVSWYQQALGQGPQFIFQYYEEEERQRGNFPDRFSGHQFPNYSSELNVNALLLGDSALYLCASSLPYFETSGTNNEQFFGPGTRLTVL.

V gene TRBV2 combines with J gene TRBJ2-2; the match to TRBD2 covers 7 bases. This CDR3 has 14 amino acids. Germline V gives CDR1 SNHLY, CDR2 FYNNEI. The CDR3, as DNA: TGTGGATCGGCCTTGGGACTAAACACCGGGGAGCTGTTTTTT. It translates to CGSALGLNTGELFF. Using reference TRBV2 and TRBJ2-2 for the parts outside the CDR3, the full variable domain is EPEVTQTPSHQVTQMGQEVILRCVPISNHLYFYWYRQILGQKVEFLVSFYNNEISEKSEIFDDQFSVERPDGSNFTLKIRSTKLEDSAMYFCGSALGLNTGELFFGEGSRLTVL.

The chain employs TRBV14 and TRBJ2-3; weak D call: TRBD2 (5 bases). Trimming shortened V by 3 bases and J by 7 bases, and 8 bases separated the two germline ends. CDR3 size: 12 residues. Germline V gives CDR1 SGHDN, CDR2 FVKESK. CDR3 DNA: TGTGCCAGCAGCCAGGTAGCGTATACGCAGTATTTT. Translating gives CASSQVAYTQYF.

The V gene is TRBV5-6, the J gene TRBJ2-2, with D perhaps TRBD1 (5 bases). V was cut by 4 bases and J by 2 bases, with 6 bases left in between. CDR3 length: 13 amino acids. Germline V gives CDR1 SGHDT, CDR2 YYEEEE. CDR3 DNA sequence: TGTGCCAGCAGCGGGGCAAACACCGGGGAGCTGTTTTTT. The encoded protein is CASSGANTGELFF.

The CDR3 sequence is CASSIDRATEAFF. The CDR3 nucleotides read TGTGCCAGCAGCATAGACAGGGCCACTGAAGCTTTCTTT. The rearrangement links TRBV6-5 to TRBJ1-1; 7 nucleotides align to TRBD1. V gave up 6 bases and J gave up 4 bases; unmatched junction bases: 5. The germline CDR1 and CDR2 sequences are MNHEY and SVGAGI. The CDR3 spans 13 residues.

This clone came up a few times. V gene TRBV21-1 combines with J gene TRBJ2-3; no DNA check was done on the table's D call, TRBD1. TRBV21-1 counts as a pseudogene. The CDR3 length is 18 residues. The CDR3: CASSKRGGQGARADTQYF. CDR3 DNA sequence: TGTGCCAGCAGCAAACGTGGAGGACAGGGGGCGCGCGCAGATACGCAGTATTTT.

This chain connects TRBV19 to TRBJ2-1; weak D call: TRBD1 (5 bases). The CDR3 has 13 amino acids. Germline V gene sequence: CDR1 LNHDA, CDR2 SQIVND (reference sequence). V was pared by 6 bases and J by 5 bases, with 11 bases between. The CDR3 nucleotides read TGTGCCAGTAGGACAGATTCTAACAATGAGCAGTTCTTC. This translates into CASRTDSNNEQFF.

The chain recombines TRBV11-2 with TRBJ1-5, with a tentative D call TRBD1 (5 bases). The CDR3 runs 14 residues. Germline values: CDR1 SGHAT, CDR2 FQNNGV. Trimming cost V 2 bases and J 6 bases, with 11 bases left between them. CDR3 sequence reads: CASSLQGWGQPQHF. CDR3 DNA: TGTGCCAGCAGCTTACAGGGATGGGGTCAGCCCCAGCATTTT.

V gene TRBV29-1 combines with J gene TRBJ1-1; possible D gene TRBD1, 5 bases. The germline V gene has CDR1 SQVTM and CDR2 ANQGSEA. Trimming removed 6 bases from V and 1 base from J, with 12 bases in between. This CDR3 spans 13 amino acids. The CDR3 DNA follows: TGCAGCGTAGCAGGGAGGGCGAACACTGAAGCTTTCTTT. It yields the protein CSVAGRANTEAFF.

This chain joins TRBV10-1 and TRBJ1-2; D might be TRBD1 (6 bases). Germline V gives CDR1 WNHNN, CDR2 SYGVQD (reference sequence). The CDR3 covers 13 residues. Trimming removed 5 bases from V and 4 bases from J, with 11 bases in between. CDR3 loop: CASSNNRAYGYTF. The CDR3 nucleotides are TGCGCCAGCAGTAACAACAGGGCCTATGGCTACACCTTC.

The rearrangement links TRBV5-4 to TRBJ1-1, with a possible D match to TRBD1 (6 bases). CDR1 is SGHNT and CDR2 is YYREEE in the germline V gene (reference sequence). The CDR3 is made up of 14 amino acids. V lost 0 bases and J lost 6, with 12 bases in between. The CDR3 protein is CASSLAGEGAEAFF. In DNA, the CDR3 is TGTGCCAGCAGCTTGGCAGGGGAAGGAGCTGAAGCTTTCTTT. The variable domain in full, with the rest retrieved from reference TRBV5-4 and TRBJ1-1, is ETGVTQSPTHLIKTRGQQVTLRCSSQSGHNTVSWYQQALGQGPQFIFQYYREEENGRGNFPPRFSGLQFPNYSSELNVNALELDDSALYLCASSLAGEGAEAFFGQGTRLTVV.

This chain joins TRBV19 and TRBJ2-7; maybe TRBD1 (6 bases). CDR1 and CDR2 (germline): LNHDA, SQIVND (reference sequence). This CDR3 is 13 amino acids long. Trimming pared 4 bases from V and 6 bases from J, leaving 13 bases between. The CDR3 DNA reads TGTGCCAGTAGTAACAGGGATCCGGTCGAGCAGTACTTC. Protein sequence: CASSNRDPVEQYF.

The rearrangement joins TRBV7-8 to TRBJ2-1; D remains unclear. Germline loops: CDR1 SGHVS, CDR2 FQNEAQ. This CDR3 comprises 15 residues. Trimming removed 1 base at V and 8 bases at J, with 15 bases between. The DNA of the CDR3 is TGTGCCAGCAGCTTAGGGGTGGAGAGTGTCGATGAGCAGTTCTTC. Translation gives CASSLGVESVDEQFF.